Shown below are 18 T cell receptor beta chains from a single sample sequenced in a study of cytomegalovirus exposure and HLA in healthy donors. PCR was performed using 60 Vbeta and 13 Jbeta primers. Generated by immunoSEQ multiplex PCR, the TCRdb table keeps only in-frame clones and is missing some. The table shows 120,000 or so clones, with over 70% occurring only once. Sequencing used PBMCs. These TCRs come from a man aged 18 to 30 in good health and CMV-seropositive.

The rearrangement joins TRBV6-1 to TRBJ2-7; 11 bases are a match to TRBD2. The CDR3 has 16 residues. Germline lookup yields CDR1 MNHNS and CDR2 SASEGT. Trimming removed 1 base from V and 3 bases from J; junction bases left unmatched: 5. The CDR3 nucleotides are TGTGCCAGCAGTGAAGTGGGGCTAGCGGGGGGCTACGAGCAGTACTTC. This translates into CASSEVGLAGGYEQYF.

This clone was seen a handful of times. In nucleotides, the CDR3 is TGTGCCTGGAGTGTACTACACCCAACAGGGGGTAGGGGAGCTTTCTTT. Protein: CAWSVLHPTGGRGAFF. The chain is built from TRBV30 and TRBJ1-1; TRBD1 agrees at 8 bases. CDR3 size: 16 residues. Germline V gene lookup returns CDR1 GTSNPN and CDR2 SVGIG (reference sequence). V trimming: 0 bases; J trimming: 10 bases; junction bases outside the gene matches: 16.

On this clone: Other DNA variants within this sample encode the same CDR3. V gene TRBV2 combines with J gene TRBJ2-4; no definite D call. Germline loops: CDR1 SNHLY, CDR2 FYNNEI. Trimming pared 2 bases from V and 16 bases from J, leaving 12 bases between. There are 11 residues in the CDR3. For the CDR3, the DNA is TGTGCCAGCAGTGAATCGGTAAATCAATACTTC. Translating gives CASSESVNQYF. Together with reference TRBV2 and TRBJ2-4, the CDR3 gives the full variable domain: EPEVTQTPSHQVTQMGQEVILRCVPISNHLYFYWYRQILGQKVEFLVSFYNNEISEKSEIFDDQFSVERPDGSNFTLKIRSTKLEDSAMYFCASSESVNQYFGAGTRLSVL.

V is TRBV9 and J is TRBJ2-3; 10 bases fit TRBD2. The germline V gene encodes CDR1 SGDLS and CDR2 YYNGEE. The CDR3 is 15 amino acids. Unmatched junction bases numbered 3, after V lost 3 bases and J lost 2 bases. The CDR3 spells CASSDGLAVTDTQYF. Written as DNA, the CDR3 is TGTGCCAGCAGCGACGGACTAGCGGTCACAGATACGCAGTATTTT.

This rearrangement joins TRBV4-3 to TRBJ2-1, with D perhaps TRBD1 (5 bases). The CDR3 spans 16 residues. Trimming took off 0 bases at V and 3 bases at J, with 12 bases between the two ends. Germline assignment: CDR1 LGHNA and CDR2 YSLEER. The CDR3: CASSQEWGYNYNEQFF. In DNA, the CDR3 is TGCGCCAGCAGCCAAGAGTGGGGCTACAACTACAATGAGCAGTTCTTC.

This rearrangement joins TRBV6-1 to TRBJ2-6, with D perhaps matching TRBD1 (8 bases). The V gene's germline CDR1 is MNHNS and CDR2 SASEGT. This CDR3 region has 21 residues. V was clipped by 2 bases and J by 0 bases, with 23 bases between them. CDR3 amino acids: CASSEKGTGLVFYSGANVLTF. The CDR3 bases are TGTGCCAGCAGTGAAAAGGGGACAGGACTAGTATTTTACTCTGGGGCCAACGTCCTGACTTTC.

The V gene is TRBV30, the J gene TRBJ2-3; no clear D. The V end was cut by 3 bases, the J end by 5 bases, with 9 bases between. CDR3 size: 12 residues. Germline V CDR1 and CDR2: GTSNPN, SVGIG (reference sequence). CDR3: CAWSQNGDTQYF. CDR3 bases: TGTGCCTGGAGCCAAAACGGAGATACGCAGTATTTT. The whole variable domain, remainder taken from reference TRBV30 and TRBJ2-3, is SQTIHQWPATLVQPVGSPLSLECTVEGTSNPNLYWYRQAAGRGLQLLFYSVGIGQISSEVPQNLSASRPQDRQFILSSKKLLLSDSGFYLCAWSQNGDTQYFGPGTRLTVL.

The chain joins TRBV4-3 to TRBJ1-3; D may be TRBD1 (5 bases). The CDR3 has 14 amino acids. Germline CDR1 and CDR2: LGHNA and YSLEER. Trimming cost V 0 bases and J 6 bases, with 9 bases left between them. This chain's CDR3 is CASSQDRGENTIYF. CDR3 in DNA: TGCGCCAGCAGCCAAGATCGGGGGGAAAACACCATATATTTT.

This clone is a singleton in its sample. V is TRBV9 and J is TRBJ2-7; the D gene is possibly TRBD2 (6 bases). Trimming took 1 base from V and 5 from J, leaving 10 bases between them. The CDR3 runs 13 residues. In germline, CDR1 is SGDLS, CDR2 YYNGEE. The CDR3 region has the DNA TGTGCCAGCAGCGTATCGGAGGGCCACGAGCAGTACTTC. This sequence encodes CASSVSEGHEQYF.

This clone was observed a single time. The J gene is TRBJ1-4, the V gene TRBV7-6; D unresolved. The germline CDR1 and CDR2 sequences are SGHVS and FNYEAQ. Trimming took off 1 base at V and 4 bases at J, with 10 bases between the two ends. CDR3 length: 15 amino acids. The CDR3 reads CASSLGVAYNEKLFF. CDR3 nucleotide sequence: TGTGCCAGCAGCTTAGGAGTAGCGTATAATGAAAAACTGTTTTTT.

This sequence joins TRBV2 and TRBJ1-6, with a tentative D call TRBD1 (5 bases). The CDR3 covers 14 residues. Looked up from germline, CDR1 is SNHLY and CDR2 is FYNNEI. V dropped 7 bases and J dropped 6 bases, with 13 bases sitting between them. The CDR3 region has the DNA TGTGCCAGCACCCAGGGCCCTCTTAATTCACCCCTCCACTTT. Protein sequence: CASTQGPLNSPLHF.

Comment on this clone: A read error may produce the germline difference seen at one junction end. The chain uses TRBV7-9 and TRBJ1-3, with TRBD1 as a possible D gene (6 bases). Germline assignment: CDR1 SEHNR and CDR2 FQNEAQ (reference sequence). The CDR3 length is 15 residues. CDR3 sequence (DNA): TGTTCCAGCAGAGGACAGACGAGCTCTGGAAACACCATATATTTT. Translation: CSSRGQTSSGNTIYF.

The chain has TRBV5-6 and TRBJ2-7; no reliable D call. From germline, CDR1 is SGHDT and CDR2 YYEEEE. Trimming shortened V by 7 bases and J by 5 bases, and 10 bases separated the two germline ends. The CDR3 has 11 residues. CDR3 loop: CASGARNEQYF. As DNA, the CDR3 is TGTGCCAGCGGAGCGAGGAACGAGCAGTACTTC.

This clone appeared once. The chain uses TRBV6-5 and TRBJ2-7, with 8 bases aligning to TRBD1. There are 15 residues in the CDR3. V dropped 6 bases and J dropped 4; count of bases not matched to a gene: 11. Germline loops: CDR1 MNHEY, CDR2 SVGAGI. This chain's CDR3 is CASREQGGSLYEQYF. The CDR3, as DNA: TGTGCCAGCAGAGAACAGGGGGGTTCTTTGTACGAGCAGTACTTC.

V usage is TRBV4-3 and J usage is TRBJ1-1; 9 positions match TRBD1. J lost 6 bases, V lost 2 bases, and 16 bases had no gene match. The CDR3 sequence is 18 residues long. Germline V gene lookup returns CDR1 LGHNA and CDR2 YSLEER. DNA of the CDR3: TGCGCCAGCAGCCAACAACTCGCGGGACAGGGCTTGGTATCTGAAGCTTTCTTT. Its translation is CASSQQLAGQGLVSEAFF.

The chain employs TRBV5-1 and TRBJ1-5; D is undetermined. The CDR3 spans 15 residues. The V and J ends lost 4 bases and 3 bases respectively, with 14 bases between them. Germline CDR1 is SGHRS and CDR2 is YFSETQ. CDR3 amino acids: CASSTAGGPNQPQHF. The CDR3, as DNA: TGCGCCAGCAGCACCGCAGGTGGTCCCAATCAGCCCCAGCATTTT.

This clone is termed large. CDR3 nucleotide sequence: TGTGCCAGCAGTGAAACTAGCGGGGGGACAGATACGCAGTATTTT. Translated, it gives CASSETSGGTDTQYF. This chain joins TRBV6-1 and TRBJ2-3, with 12 nucleotides matching TRBD2. V was pared by 2 bases and J by 3 bases, with 0 bases of the junction left unmatched. This CDR3 comprises 15 residues. Germline assignment: CDR1 MNHNS and CDR2 SASEGT.

The chain has TRBV2 and TRBJ2-4, with unresolved D. Germline loops: CDR1 SNHLY, CDR2 FYNNEI. CDR3 size: 13 residues. Trimming cost V 3 bases and J 9 bases, with 12 bases left between them. The CDR3 spells CASSELRGGIQYF. The CDR3 DNA reads TGTGCCAGCAGTGAGTTGAGAGGTGGCATTCAGTACTTC.